This T cell receptor beta chain was sequenced for a study of T cells in Graves' hyperthyroidism and ophthalmopathy. Overall study results and limits: Most thyroid clonotypes that were expanded above 0.001 also turned up in blood.

This clonotype was seen repeatedly, ten times or more. Its antigen is unidentified. Graves' hyperthyroidism was deemed stable absent ophthalmopathy progression within 18 months. The V gene's germline CDR1 is SGHNT and CDR2 YENEEA. The CDR3 length is 14 residues. V dropped 5 bases and J dropped 3; count of bases not matched to a gene: 7. Amplification targeted TCR beta CDR3 regions from RNA transcripts. During a first-round RT-PCR of the TCR CDR3, the HTBI primer set was used. TCRdb re-analysed the multiplex PCR reads in MiXCR, keeping a single row per CDR3 protein. The data contain about 540,000 distinct CDR3 sequences, about 43% of them singletons.

The V gene is TRBV11-3, the J gene TRBJ2-7; TRBD1 matches at 7 bases. This receptor was identified in a woman aged 18-29 years with Graves' hyperthyroidism. The sample was peripheral blood or thyroid tissue (not recorded which). The CDR3 DNA reads as TGTGCCAGCAGCACCAGACAGGGTCACTACGAGCAGTACTTC. Protein sequence: CASSTRQGHYEQYF.